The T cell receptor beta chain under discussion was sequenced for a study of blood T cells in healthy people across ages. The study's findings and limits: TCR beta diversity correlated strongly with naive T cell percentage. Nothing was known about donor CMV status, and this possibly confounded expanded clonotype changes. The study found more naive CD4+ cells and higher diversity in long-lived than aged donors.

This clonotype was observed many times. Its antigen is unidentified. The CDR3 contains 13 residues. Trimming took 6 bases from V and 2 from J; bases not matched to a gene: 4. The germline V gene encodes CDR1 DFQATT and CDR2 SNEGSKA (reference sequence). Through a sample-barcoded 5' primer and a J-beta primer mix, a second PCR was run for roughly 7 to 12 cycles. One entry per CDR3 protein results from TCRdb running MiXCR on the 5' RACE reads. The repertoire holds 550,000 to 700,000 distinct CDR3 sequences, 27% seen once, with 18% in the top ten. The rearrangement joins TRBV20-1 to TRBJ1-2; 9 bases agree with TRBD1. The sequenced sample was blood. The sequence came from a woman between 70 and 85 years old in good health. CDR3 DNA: TGCAGTGCACCAGGGACAGGGAACTATGGCTACACCTTC. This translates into CSAPGTGNYGYTF.